This T cell receptor (beta chain) is drawn from a study of naive CD8 T cells in extremely preterm neonates. Study conclusions and caveats: Shared CDR3 nucleotide sequences: preterm around 2.6%, term approximately 0.43%, children roughly 0.03%, adults 0.01%. Relative to older groups, preterm infants had shorter, less trimmed CDR3s with fewer N additions.

Clones were read by immunoSEQ multiplex PCR, and TCRdb kept only the in-frame ones, dropping some. The repertoire holds several thousand clones, with 92% as singletons. A word on this clone: Its matching antigen is unknown.

Elective cesarean births at roughly 35-43 weeks, without labor or membrane rupture, supplied the cord blood. Sorting kept Annexin V-negative CD3+CD8+CD45RA+CCR7+ naive T cells. Each sample had roughly 17,000–110,000 sorted naive CD8+ T cells. What was sequenced was naive CD8+ T cells from cord blood. The source is a newborn in good health.

The CDR3 region is CASSETTGHNQPQHF. CDR3 bases: TGTGCCAGCAGCGAGACCACAGGGCATAATCAGCCCCAGCATTTT. The chain couples TRBV6-1 to TRBJ1-5; D perhaps matches TRBD1 (6 bases). The CDR3 extends over 15 amino acids. Germline CDR1 and CDR2: MNHNS and SASEGT. V shed 6 bases and J shed 4 bases, with 16 bases lying between them.